A single sample gave rise to the 6 T cell receptor beta chains below, sequenced in a study of cytomegalovirus exposure and HLA in healthy donors. In the PCR, 60 Vbeta and 13 Jbeta primers were used. Using immunoSEQ multiplex PCR, the repertoire was profiled, and TCRdb retains in-frame clones only, with some absent. Here the sample spans some 110,000 clones, 71% being singletons. Input material: PBMCs. These receptors were collected from a female donor in good health and CMV-seronegative.

There are a few counts of this clone. V is TRBV6-1 and J is TRBJ2-2, with TRBD2 matching over 13 bases. V shed 2 bases, J shed 5 bases, and the junction held 2 bases outside the gene matches. Germline CDR1 MNHNS, CDR2 SASEGT. The CDR3 runs to 16 residues. CDR3 DNA: TGTGCCAGCAGTGAAAGGGGACTAGCGGGAACCGGGGAGCTGTTTTTT. This codes for CASSERGLAGTGELFF.

The chain joins TRBV2 to TRBJ2-5, with D unclear. The assigned J gene may be wrong: the sequence end matches TRBJ2-7 better. Germline CDR1 SNHLY, CDR2 FYNNEI. The CDR3 length is 13 residues. CDR3 region: CASSDWYSYEQYF. CDR3 DNA sequence: TGTGCCAGCAGTGATTGGTACTCCTACGAGCAGTACTTC.

J is TRBJ2-7 and V is TRBV10-3, with a tentative D call TRBD2 (6 bases). Germline V gene data show CDR1 as ENHRY and CDR2 as SYGVKD. Between the trimmed V and J ends, which lost 0 bases and 3 bases, there was a span of 6 bases. The CDR3 sequence is 13 residues long. CDR3 protein: CAISESGGYEQYF. The DNA for the CDR3 is TGTGCCATCAGTGAGTCCGGGGGCTACGAGCAGTACTTC.

This clone was observed once. V usage is TRBV9 and J usage is TRBJ2-1; D not resolved. The CDR3 has 12 amino acids. Germline loops: CDR1 SGDLS, CDR2 YYNGEE. The V gene lost 4 bases and the J gene lost 10 bases, with 12 bases spanning the gap. CDR3 bases: TGTGCCAGCAGCTCTGGAAGCGTCGAGCAGTTCTTC. Amino acids: CASSSGSVEQFF.

This clone was counted once. One end of the junction does not line up with germline, which may come from a read error. CDR3 sequence (DNA): TGTGCCAGCACCCCGTATAGCTCCAACGAGCAGTACTTC. Its translation: CASTPYSSNEQYF. J is TRBJ2-7 and V is TRBV6-4; D gene uncertain. Germline CDR1 is MRHNA and CDR2 is SNTAGT. The CDR3 extends over 13 amino acids.

The V call is TRBV9, the J call TRBJ1-1; 7 bases line up with TRBD1. CDR1 and CDR2 from the germline V gene are SGDLS and YYNGEE. Trimming cost V 4 bases and J 1 base; bases outside gene matches: 7. The CDR3 length is 15 residues. In nucleotides, the CDR3 is TGTGCCAGCAGCCAAGGTTCAGGGGGGAACACTGAAGCTTTCTTT. Translating gives CASSQGSGGNTEAFF.